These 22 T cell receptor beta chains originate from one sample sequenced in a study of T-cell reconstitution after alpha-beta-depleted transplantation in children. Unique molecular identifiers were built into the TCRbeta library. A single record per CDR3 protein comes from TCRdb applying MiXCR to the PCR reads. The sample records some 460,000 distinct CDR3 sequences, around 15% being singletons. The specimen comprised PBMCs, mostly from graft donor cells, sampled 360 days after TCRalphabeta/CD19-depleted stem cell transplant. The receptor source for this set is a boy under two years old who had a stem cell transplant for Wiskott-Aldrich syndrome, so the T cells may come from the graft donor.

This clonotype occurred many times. CDR3 DNA: TGTGCCATCAGCCAACGGACGGGACACTACGAGCAGTACTTC. Translation: CAISQRTGHYEQYF. V usage is TRBV10-3 and J usage is TRBJ2-7; D perhaps matches TRBD1 (6 bases). The V end was cut by 6 bases, the J end by 3 bases, with 15 bases between. This CDR3 has 14 amino acids. In germline, CDR1 is ENHRY, CDR2 SYGVKD.

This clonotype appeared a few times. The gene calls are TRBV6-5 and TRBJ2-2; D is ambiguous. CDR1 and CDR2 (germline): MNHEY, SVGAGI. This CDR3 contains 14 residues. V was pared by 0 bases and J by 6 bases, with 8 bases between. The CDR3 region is CASSYSGRPGELFF. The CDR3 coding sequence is TGTGCCAGCAGTTACTCCGGGCGTCCCGGGGAGCTGTTTTTT.

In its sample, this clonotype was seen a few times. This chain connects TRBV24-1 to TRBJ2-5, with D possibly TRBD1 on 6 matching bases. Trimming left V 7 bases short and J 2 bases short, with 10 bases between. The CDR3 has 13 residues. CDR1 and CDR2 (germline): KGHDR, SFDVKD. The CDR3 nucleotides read TGTGCCACCAGAAAGGACAGTCAAGAGACCCAGTACTTC. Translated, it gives CATRKDSQETQYF.

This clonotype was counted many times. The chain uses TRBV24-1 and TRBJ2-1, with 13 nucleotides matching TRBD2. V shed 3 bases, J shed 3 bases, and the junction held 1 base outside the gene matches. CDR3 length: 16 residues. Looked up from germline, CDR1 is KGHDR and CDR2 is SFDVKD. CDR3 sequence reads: CATSDTSGGVYNEQFF. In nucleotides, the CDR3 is TGTGCCACCAGTGATACTAGCGGGGGGGTCTACAATGAGCAGTTCTTC.

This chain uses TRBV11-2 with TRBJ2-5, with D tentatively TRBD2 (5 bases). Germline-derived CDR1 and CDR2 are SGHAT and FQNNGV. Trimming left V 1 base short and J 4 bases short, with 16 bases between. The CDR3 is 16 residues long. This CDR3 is CASSLGGLLRGETQYF. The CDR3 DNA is TGTGCCAGCAGCTTAGGAGGGCTCCTAAGAGGAGAGACCCAGTACTTC.

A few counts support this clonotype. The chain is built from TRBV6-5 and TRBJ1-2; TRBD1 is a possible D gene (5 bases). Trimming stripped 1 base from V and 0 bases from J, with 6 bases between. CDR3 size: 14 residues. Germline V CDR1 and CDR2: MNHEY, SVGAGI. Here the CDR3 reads CASSYWTSNYGYTF. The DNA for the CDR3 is TGTGCCAGCAGTTACTGGACATCTAACTATGGCTACACCTTC.

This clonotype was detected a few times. DNA of the CDR3: TGCAGCGCAAGCAGGCAGGGTGGTACTGAAGCTTTCTTT. Amino acids: CSASRQGGTEAFF. The chain couples TRBV29-1 to TRBJ1-1; tentatively, D is TRBD1 (5 bases). The CDR3 totals 13 residues. Germline CDR1 and CDR2: SQVTM and ANQGSEA. V dropped 7 bases and J dropped 5 bases, with 17 bases sitting between them.

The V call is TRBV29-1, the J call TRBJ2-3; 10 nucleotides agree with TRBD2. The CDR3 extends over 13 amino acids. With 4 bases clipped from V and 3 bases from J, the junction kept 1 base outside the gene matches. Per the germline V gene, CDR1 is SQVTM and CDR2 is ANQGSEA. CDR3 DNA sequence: TGCAGCGTTGGAGCGGGAGGGACAGATACGCAGTATTTT. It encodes CSVGAGGTDTQYF.

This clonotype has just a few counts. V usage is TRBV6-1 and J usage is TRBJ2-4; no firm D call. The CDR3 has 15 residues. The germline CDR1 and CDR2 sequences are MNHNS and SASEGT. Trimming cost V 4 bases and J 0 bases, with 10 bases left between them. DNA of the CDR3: TGTGCCAGCAGTGTAGTGGTGGTAGCCAAAAACATTCAGTACTTC. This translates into CASSVVVVAKNIQYF.

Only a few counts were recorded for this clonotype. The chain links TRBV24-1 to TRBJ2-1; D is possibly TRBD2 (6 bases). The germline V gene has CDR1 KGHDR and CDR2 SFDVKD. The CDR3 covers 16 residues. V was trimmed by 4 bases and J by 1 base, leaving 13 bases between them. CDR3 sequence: CATSDPRRGSYNEQFF. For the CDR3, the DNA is TGTGCCACCAGTGACCCCAGGAGGGGTTCCTACAATGAGCAGTTCTTC.

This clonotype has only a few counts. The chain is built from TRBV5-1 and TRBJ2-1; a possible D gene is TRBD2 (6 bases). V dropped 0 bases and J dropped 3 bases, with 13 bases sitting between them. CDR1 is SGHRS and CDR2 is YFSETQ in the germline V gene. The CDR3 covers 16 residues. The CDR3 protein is CASSLVAAGVYNEQFF. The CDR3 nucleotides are TGCGCCAGCAGCTTGGTAGCGGCCGGAGTCTACAATGAGCAGTTCTTC.

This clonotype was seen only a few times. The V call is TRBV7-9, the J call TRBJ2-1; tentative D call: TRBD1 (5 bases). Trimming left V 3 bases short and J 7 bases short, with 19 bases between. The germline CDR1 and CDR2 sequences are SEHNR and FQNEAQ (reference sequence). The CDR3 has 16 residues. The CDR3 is CASSLGHPLITNEQFF. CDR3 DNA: TGTGCCAGCAGCTTGGGGCACCCCCTAATTACAAATGAGCAGTTCTTC.

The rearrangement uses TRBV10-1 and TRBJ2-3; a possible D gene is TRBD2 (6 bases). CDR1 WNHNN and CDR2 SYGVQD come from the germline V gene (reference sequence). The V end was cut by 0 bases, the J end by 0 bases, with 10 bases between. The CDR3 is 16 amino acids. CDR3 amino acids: CASSESGGSSTDTQYF. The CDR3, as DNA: TGCGCCAGCAGTGAGTCAGGAGGGTCTAGCACAGATACGCAGTATTTT.

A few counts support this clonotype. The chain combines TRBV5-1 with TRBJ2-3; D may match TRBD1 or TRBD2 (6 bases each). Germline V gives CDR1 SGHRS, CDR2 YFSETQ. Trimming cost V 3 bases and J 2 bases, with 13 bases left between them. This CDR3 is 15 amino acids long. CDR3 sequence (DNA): TGCGCCAGCAGCTCGGCGGGACACCTCACAGATACGCAGTATTTT. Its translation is CASSSAGHLTDTQYF.

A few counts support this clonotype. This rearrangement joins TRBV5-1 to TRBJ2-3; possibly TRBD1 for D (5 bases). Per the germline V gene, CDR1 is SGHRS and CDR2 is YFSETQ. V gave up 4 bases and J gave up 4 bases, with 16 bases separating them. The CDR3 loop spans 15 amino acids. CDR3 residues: CASSRLGPTSDTQYF. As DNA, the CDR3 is TGCGCCAGCAGCCGCCTGGGGCCAACATCAGATACGCAGTATTTT.

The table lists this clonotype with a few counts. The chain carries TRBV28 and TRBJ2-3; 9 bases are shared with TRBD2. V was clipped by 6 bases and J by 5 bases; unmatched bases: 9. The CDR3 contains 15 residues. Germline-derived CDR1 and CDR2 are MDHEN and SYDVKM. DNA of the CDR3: TGTGCCAGCAGCCTTAGCGGGGGCGGGGGAGATACGCAGTATTTT. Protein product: CASSLSGGGGDTQYF.

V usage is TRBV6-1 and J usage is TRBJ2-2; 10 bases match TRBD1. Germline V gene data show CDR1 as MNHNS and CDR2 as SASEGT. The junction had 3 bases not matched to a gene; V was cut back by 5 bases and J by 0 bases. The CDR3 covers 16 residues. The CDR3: CASSRDRGPNTGELFF. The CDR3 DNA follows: TGTGCCAGCAGTCGTGACAGGGGGCCGAACACCGGGGAGCTGTTTTTT.

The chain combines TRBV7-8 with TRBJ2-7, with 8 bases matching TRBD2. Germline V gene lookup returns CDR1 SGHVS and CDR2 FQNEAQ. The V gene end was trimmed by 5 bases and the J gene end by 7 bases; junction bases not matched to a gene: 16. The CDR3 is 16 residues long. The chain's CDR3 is CASSPGVAGPLWEQYF. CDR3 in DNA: TGTGCCAGCAGCCCTGGGGTAGCGGGACCTTTGTGGGAGCAGTACTTC.

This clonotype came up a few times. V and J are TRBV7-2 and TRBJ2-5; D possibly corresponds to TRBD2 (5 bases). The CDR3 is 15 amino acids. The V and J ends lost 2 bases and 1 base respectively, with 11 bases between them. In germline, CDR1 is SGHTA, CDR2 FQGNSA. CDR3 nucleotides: TGTGCCAGCAGCTTAAGGCAAGGGAGCCAAGAGACCCAGTACTTC. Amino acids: CASSLRQGSQETQYF.

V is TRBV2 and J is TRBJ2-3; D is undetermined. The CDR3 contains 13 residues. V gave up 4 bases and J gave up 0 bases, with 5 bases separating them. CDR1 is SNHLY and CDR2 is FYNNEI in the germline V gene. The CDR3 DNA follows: TGTGCCAGCAGTGTGGAGAGCACAGATACGCAGTATTTT. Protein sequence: CASSVESTDTQYF. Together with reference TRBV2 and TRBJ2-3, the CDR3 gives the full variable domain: EPEVTQTPSHQVTQMGQEVILRCVPISNHLYFYWYRQILGQKVEFLVSFYNNEISEKSEIFDDQFSVERPDGSNFTLKIRSTKLEDSAMYFCASSVESTDTQYFGPGTRLTVL.

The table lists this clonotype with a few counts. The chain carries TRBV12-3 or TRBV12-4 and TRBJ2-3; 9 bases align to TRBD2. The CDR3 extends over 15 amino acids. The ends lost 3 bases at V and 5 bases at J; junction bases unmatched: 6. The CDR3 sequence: CASSLRRGGEDTQYF. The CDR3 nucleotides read TGTGCCAGCAGTTTGCGGCGGGGGGGAGAAGATACGCAGTATTTT.

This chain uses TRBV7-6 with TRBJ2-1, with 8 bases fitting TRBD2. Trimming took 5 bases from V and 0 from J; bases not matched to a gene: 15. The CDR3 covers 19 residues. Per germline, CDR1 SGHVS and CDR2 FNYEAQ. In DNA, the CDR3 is TGTGCCAGCAGCCCGGGAATAGCGGGGCCATCGGGCTCCTACAATGAGCAGTTCTTC. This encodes CASSPGIAGPSGSYNEQFF.